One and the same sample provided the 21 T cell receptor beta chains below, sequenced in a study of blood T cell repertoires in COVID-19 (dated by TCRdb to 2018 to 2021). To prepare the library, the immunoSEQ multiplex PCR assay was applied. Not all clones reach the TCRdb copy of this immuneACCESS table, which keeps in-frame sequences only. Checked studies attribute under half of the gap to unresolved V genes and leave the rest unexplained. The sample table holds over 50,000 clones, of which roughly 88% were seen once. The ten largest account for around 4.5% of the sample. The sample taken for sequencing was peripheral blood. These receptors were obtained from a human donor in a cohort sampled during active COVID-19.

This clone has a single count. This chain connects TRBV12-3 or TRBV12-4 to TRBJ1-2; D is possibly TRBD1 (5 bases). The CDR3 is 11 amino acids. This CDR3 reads CASQENYGYTF. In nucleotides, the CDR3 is TGTGCTTCACAGGAGAACTATGGCTACACCTTC.

The CDR3 DNA is TGTGCCAGCAGTGAGATAAAAAAGAACACTGAAGCTTTCTTT. Translating it yields CASSEIKKNTEAFF. This sequence joins TRBV6-2 or TRBV6-3 and TRBJ1-1; no reliable D call. The CDR3 totals 14 residues. Germline CDR1 is MNHEY and CDR2 is SVGEGT. V was pared by 5 bases and J by 1 base, with 11 bases between.

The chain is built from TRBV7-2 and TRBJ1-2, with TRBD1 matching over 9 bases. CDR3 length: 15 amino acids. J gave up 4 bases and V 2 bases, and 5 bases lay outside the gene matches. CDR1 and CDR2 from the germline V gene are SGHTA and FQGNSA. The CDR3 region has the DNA TGTGCCAGCAGCTTACATCAGGGACAGGGCTATGGCTACACCTTC. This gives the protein CASSLHQGQGYGYTF.

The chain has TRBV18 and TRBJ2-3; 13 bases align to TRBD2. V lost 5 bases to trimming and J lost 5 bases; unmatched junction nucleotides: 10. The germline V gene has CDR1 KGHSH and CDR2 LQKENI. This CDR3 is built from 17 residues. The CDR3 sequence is CASSATGLAGALDTQYF. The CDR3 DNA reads TGTGCCAGCTCAGCGACCGGACTAGCGGGAGCCCTAGATACGCAGTATTTT.

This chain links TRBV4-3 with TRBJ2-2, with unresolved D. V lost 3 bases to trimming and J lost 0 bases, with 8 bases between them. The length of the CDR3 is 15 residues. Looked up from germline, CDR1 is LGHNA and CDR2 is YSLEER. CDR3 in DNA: TGCGCCAGCAGCCAGGGCACAGCGAACACCGGGGAGCTGTTTTTT. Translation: CASSQGTANTGELFF.

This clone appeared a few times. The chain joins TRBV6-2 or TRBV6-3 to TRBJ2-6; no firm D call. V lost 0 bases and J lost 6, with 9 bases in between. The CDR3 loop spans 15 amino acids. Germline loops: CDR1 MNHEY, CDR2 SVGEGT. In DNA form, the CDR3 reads TGTGCCAGCAGTTACTCGGGCAGCATGGCCAACGTCCTGACTTTC. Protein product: CASSYSGSMANVLTF.

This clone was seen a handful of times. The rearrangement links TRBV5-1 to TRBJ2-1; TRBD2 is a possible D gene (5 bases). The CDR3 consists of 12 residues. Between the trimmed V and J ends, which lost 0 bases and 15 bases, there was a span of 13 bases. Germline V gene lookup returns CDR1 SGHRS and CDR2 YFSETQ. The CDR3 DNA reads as TGCGCCAGCAGCTTGGGACGCGGGCGGCTGTTCTTC. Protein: CASSLGRGRLFF.

The CDR3 sequence is CASGGQGGNTIYF. The CDR3 DNA reads as TGTGCCAGCGGGGGACAGGGTGGAAACACCATATATTTT. V is TRBV6-6 and J is TRBJ1-3; 9 nucleotides align to TRBD1. Germline V gene data show CDR1 as MNHNY and CDR2 as SVGAGI (reference sequence). This CDR3 contains 13 residues. Trimming took 8 bases from V and 3 from J; bases not matched to a gene: 2.

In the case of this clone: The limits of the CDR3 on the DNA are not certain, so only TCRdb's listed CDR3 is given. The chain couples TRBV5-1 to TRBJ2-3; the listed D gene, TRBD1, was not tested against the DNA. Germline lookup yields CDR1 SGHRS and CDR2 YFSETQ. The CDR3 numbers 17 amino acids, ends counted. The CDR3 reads CASSLGEVGQGAVARYF.

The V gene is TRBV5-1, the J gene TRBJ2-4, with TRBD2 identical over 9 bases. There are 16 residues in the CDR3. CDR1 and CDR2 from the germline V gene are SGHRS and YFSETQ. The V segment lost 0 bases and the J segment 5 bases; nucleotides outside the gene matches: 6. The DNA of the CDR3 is TGCGCCAGCAGCTTGGGGATAGCGGGGGCCGAAAACATTCAGTACTTC. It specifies CASSLGIAGAENIQYF.

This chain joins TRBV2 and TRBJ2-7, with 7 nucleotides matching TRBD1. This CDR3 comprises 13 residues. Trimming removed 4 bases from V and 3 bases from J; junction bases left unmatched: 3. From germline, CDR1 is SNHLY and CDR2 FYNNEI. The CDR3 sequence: CASSVDRDYEQYF. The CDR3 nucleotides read TGTGCCAGCAGTGTCGACAGGGACTACGAGCAGTACTTC.

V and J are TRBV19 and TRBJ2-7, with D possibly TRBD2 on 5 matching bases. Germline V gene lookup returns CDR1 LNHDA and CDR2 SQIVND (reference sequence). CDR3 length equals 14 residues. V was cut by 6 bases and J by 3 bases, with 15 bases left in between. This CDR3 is CASRKPGIGYEQYF. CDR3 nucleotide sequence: TGTGCCAGTAGAAAGCCGGGGATAGGCTACGAGCAGTACTTC. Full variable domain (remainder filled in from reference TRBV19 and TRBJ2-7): DGGITQSPKYLFRKEGQNVTLSCEQNLNHDAMYWYRQDPGQGLRLIYYSQIVNDFQKGDIAEGYSVSREKKESFPLTVTSAQKNPTAFYLCASRKPGIGYEQYFGPGTRLTVT.

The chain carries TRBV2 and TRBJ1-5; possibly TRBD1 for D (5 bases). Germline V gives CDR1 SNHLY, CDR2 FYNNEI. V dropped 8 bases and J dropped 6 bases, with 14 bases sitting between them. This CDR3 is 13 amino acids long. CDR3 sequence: CASSNQGTQPQHF. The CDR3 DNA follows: TGTGCCAGCTCAAACCAGGGAACTCAGCCCCAGCATTTT.

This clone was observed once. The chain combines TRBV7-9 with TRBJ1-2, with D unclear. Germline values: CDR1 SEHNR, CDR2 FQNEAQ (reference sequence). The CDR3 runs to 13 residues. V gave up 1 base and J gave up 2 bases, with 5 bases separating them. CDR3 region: CASSLGQNYGYTF. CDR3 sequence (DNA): TGTGCCAGCAGCTTAGGGCAGAACTATGGCTACACCTTC.

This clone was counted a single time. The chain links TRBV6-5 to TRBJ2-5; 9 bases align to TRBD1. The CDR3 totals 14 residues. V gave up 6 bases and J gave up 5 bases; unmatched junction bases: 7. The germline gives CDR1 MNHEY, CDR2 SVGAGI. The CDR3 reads CASRKTGGSETQYF. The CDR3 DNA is TGTGCCAGCAGAAAAACAGGGGGCAGCGAGACCCAGTACTTC.

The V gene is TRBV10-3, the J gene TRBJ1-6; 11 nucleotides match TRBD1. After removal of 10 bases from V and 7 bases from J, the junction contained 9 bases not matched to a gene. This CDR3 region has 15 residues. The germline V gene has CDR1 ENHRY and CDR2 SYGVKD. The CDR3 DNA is TGTGCCACCAATTCTGGGACAGGGGGAAATTCACCCCTCCACTTT. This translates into CATNSGTGGNSPLHF.

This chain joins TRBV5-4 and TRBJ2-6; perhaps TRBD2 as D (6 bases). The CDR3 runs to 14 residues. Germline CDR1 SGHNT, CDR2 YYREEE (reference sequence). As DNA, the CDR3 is TGTGCAACCCGGGAGATCGGTGGGGCCAACGTCCTGACTTTC. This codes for CATREIGGANVLTF.

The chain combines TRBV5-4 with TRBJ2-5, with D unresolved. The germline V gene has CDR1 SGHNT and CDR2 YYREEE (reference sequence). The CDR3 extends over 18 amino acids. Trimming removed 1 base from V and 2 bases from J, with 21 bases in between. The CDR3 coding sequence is TGTGCCAGCAGCTTGACTGGTTTCGGCAGCGTACGTCAAGAGACCCAGTACTTC. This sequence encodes CASSLTGFGSVRQETQYF.

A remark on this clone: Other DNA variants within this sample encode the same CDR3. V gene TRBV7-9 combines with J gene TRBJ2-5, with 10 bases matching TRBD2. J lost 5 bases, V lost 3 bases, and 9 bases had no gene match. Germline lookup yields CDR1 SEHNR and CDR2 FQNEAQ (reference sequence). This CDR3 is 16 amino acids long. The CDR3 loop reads CASSLGLAGVGETQYF. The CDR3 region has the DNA TGTGCCAGCAGCTTGGGCCTAGCGGGAGTAGGGGAGACCCAGTACTTC. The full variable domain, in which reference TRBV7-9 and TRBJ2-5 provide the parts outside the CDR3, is DTGVSQNPRHKITKRGQNVTFRCDPISEHNRLYWYRQTLGQGPEFLTYFQNEAQLEKSRLLSDRFSAERPKGSFSTLEIQRTEQGDSAMYLCASSLGLAGVGETQYFGPGTRLLVL.

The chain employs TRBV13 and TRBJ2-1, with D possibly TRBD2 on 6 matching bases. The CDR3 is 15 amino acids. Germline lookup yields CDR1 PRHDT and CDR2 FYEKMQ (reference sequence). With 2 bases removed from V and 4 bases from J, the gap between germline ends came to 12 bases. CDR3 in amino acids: CASSLRRGSYNEQFF. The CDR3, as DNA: TGTGCCAGCAGCTTACGCCGGGGGTCGTACAATGAGCAGTTCTTC.

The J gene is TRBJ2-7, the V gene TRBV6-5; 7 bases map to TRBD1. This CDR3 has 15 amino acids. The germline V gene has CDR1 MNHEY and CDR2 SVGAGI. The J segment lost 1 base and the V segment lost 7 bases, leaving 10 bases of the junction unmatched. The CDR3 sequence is CASNPPQGVSYEQYF. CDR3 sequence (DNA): TGTGCCAGCAATCCACCCCAGGGGGTTTCCTACGAGCAGTACTTC.